The source of this TCR beta chain is a study of shared clonotypes between healthy human individuals. Study information: Three CD4 naive, three CD4 memory, two CD8 naive and one CD8 memory plate were used per donor.

Study results and limitations: About 5% of naive CD4 clonotypes were shared across a few donors. It was expected that sequencing depth would affect clonotype sharing among donors.

Using immunoSEQ multiplex PCR, the repertoire was profiled, and TCRdb retains in-frame clones only, with some absent. The profile covers 700,000 to 950,000 clones, with 96% appearing a single time and around 0.21% taken by the ten largest. Naive CD8 cells comprised CD45RO-negative, CCR7-positively selected cells, excluding terminally differentiated effector memory CD45RA+ cells. The study drew all its donors from Caucasian adults living in Nashville, Tennessee. Per the germline V gene, CDR1 is GTSNPN and CDR2 is SVGIG (reference sequence). This CDR3 contains 16 residues. Trimming cost V 8 bases and J 5 bases, with 27 bases left between them. As regards this clone: Its cognate antigen is unknown.

The J gene is TRBJ2-5, the V gene TRBV30, with a tentative D call TRBD2 (6 bases). The sequenced sample was naive CD8+ T cells sorted from blood. This TCR was recovered from a man aged 30 to 45 in good health. The CDR3 nucleotides read TGTGCCCATGGGGATGGGGGGACCGTCTGGTGGGAGACCCAGTACTTC. Protein: CAHGDGGTVWWETQYF.